Detailed here is one T cell receptor beta chain. Before the COVID-19 pandemic, during about 2010-2018, CD4+ T cells were taken from unexposed donors. V lost 2 bases to trimming and J lost 5 bases; unmatched junction nucleotides: 0. This CDR3 has 13 residues. Germline loops: CDR1 MNHEY, CDR2 SVGAGI. Here immunoSEQ multiplex PCR was the method, and the copy in TCRdb shows in-frame clones only, minus some. Of 60,000 or so clones detected, about 95% appear once; the ten largest clones hold roughly 0.14%. The sample originates from a study of CD4 T cells in relation to SARS-CoV-2 and coronaviruses. Sequencing was done on a sample of naive CD4+ T cells from PBMCs. Subset in this sample: naive CD4+ T cells isolated by negative enrichment. The receptor's source is a human donor in good health. The J gene is TRBJ2-1, the V gene TRBV6-5; TRBD2 matches 7 bases. CDR3 sequence reads: CASSYGLDNEQFF. The CDR3 DNA sequence: TGTGCCAGCAGTTACGGACTAGACAATGAGCAGTTCTTC.